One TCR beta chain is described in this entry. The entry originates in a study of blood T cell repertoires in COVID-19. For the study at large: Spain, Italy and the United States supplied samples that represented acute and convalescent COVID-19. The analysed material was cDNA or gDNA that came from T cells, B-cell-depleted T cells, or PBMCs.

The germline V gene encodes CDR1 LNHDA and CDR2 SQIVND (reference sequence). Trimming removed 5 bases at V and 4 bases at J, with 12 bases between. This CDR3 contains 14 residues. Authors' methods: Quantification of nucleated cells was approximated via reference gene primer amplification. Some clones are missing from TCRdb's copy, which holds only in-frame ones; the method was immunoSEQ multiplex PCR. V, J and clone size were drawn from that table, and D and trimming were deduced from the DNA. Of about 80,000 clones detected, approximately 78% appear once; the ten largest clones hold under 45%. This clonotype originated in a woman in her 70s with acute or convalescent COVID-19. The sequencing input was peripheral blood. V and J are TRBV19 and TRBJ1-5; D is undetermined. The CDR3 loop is CASSAQVTNQPQHF. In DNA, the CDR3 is TGTGCCAGTAGTGCCCAAGTCACAAATCAGCCCCAGCATTTT.